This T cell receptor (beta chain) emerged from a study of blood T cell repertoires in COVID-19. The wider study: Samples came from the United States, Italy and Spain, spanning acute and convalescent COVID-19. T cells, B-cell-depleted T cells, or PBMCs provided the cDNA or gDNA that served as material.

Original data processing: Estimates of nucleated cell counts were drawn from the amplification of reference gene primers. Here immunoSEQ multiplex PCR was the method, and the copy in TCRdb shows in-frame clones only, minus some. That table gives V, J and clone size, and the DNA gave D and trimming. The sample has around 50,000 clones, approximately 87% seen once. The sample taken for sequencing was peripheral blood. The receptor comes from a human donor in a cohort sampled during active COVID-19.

This CDR3 is CASSGRVAYEQYF. CDR3 DNA: TGTGCCAGTAGCGGGAGGGTAGCCTACGAGCAGTACTTC. This chain uses TRBV19 with TRBJ2-7; 8 bases are shared with TRBD2. V shed 6 bases and J 2 bases; nucleotides not matched to a gene: 3. Germline V gene lookup returns CDR1 LNHDA and CDR2 SQIVND (reference sequence). The CDR3 covers 13 residues.